This TCR beta chain was retrieved from a study of blood T cell repertoires in COVID-19. Study context: The study drew acute and convalescent COVID-19 samples from the United States, Italy and Spain.

The repertoire was sequenced with immunoSEQ multiplex PCR; TCRdb's copy has only in-frame clones and lacks some. The sample shows hundreds of thousands of clones, 75% to 90% of them seen only once. The germline V gene has CDR1 KGHSH and CDR2 LQKENI. V dropped 4 bases and J dropped 1; count of bases not matched to a gene: 8. The length of the CDR3 is 16 residues. Sequencing was carried out using peripheral blood. This sequence was found in a man between 18 and 29 years old with COVID-19, enrolled during active disease. The rearrangement joins TRBV18 to TRBJ2-5; TRBD2 matches 8 bases. Here the CDR3 reads CASSQSGRGVQETQYF. The CDR3 bases are TGTGCCAGCTCACAGAGCGGGAGAGGGGTCCAAGAGACCCAGTACTTC. The whole variable domain, filled in from reference TRBV18 and TRBJ2-5, reads NAGVMQNPRHLVRRRGQEARLRCSPMKGHSHVYWYRQLPEEGLKFMVYLQKENIIDESGMPKERFSAEFPKEGPSILRIQQVVRGDSAAYFCASSQSGRGVQETQYFGPGTRLLVL.